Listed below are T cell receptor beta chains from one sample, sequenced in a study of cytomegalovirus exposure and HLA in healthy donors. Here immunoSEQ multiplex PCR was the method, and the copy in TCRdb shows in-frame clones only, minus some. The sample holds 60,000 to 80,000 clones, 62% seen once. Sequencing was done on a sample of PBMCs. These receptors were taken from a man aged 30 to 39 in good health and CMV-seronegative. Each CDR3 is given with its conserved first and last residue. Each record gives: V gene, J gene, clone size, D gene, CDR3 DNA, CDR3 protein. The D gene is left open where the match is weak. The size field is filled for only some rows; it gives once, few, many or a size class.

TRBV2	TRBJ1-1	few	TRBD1	TGTGCCAGCAATGGACAGGGGGTGAACACTGAAGCTTTCTTT	CASNGQGVNTEAFF
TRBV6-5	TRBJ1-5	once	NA	TGTGCCAGCAGACTAGGAAGCAATCAGCCCCAGCATTTT	CASRLGSNQPQHF
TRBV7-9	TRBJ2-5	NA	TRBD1	TGTGCCAGCAGCCCTGTCCTAAGGGGGCTGGAGACCCAGTACTTC	CASSPVLRGLETQYF
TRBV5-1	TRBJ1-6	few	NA	TGCGCCAGCAGCTTGGAACGGGCAGGGGAAGGGAATTCACCCCTCCACTTT	CASSLERAGEGNSPLHF
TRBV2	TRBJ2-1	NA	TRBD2	TGTGCCAGCAGTGACCGTCTAGCGGGGCTCTGGGATGAGCAGTTCTTC	CASSDRLAGLWDEQFF
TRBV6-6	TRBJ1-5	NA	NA	TGTGCCAGCAGTTACTCGAGCGGTCAGCCCCAGCATTTT	CASSYSSGQPQHF
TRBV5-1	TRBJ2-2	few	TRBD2	TGCGCCAGCAGCTTGGGACTAGCTAACACCGGGGAGCTGTTTTTT	CASSLGLANTGELFF
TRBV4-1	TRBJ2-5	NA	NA	TGCGCCAGCAGCCTTGGGGGGGCTCAAGAGACCCAGTACTTC	CASSLGGAQETQYF
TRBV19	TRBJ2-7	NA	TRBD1	TGTGCCACCTCGTCGAGACAGGGCTGGGACGAGCAGTACTTC	CATSSRQGWDEQYF
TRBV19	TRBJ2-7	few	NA	TGTGCCAGTTCGGATGGGACACCCTACGAGCAGTACTTC	CASSDGTPYEQYF
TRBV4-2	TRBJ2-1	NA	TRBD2	TGTGCCAGCAGCCAAGCTCTAGCGGGGGGGTACAATGAGCAGTTCTTC	CASSQALAGGYNEQFF
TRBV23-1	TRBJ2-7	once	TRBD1	TGCGCCAGCATCCTCGACAGGGGTATCGACGAGCAGTACTTC	CASILDRGIDEQYF
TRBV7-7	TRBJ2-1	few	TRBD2	TGTGCCAGCAGCTTAGGGGCGGGGGTGTCCTACAATGAGCAGTTCTTC	CASSLGAGVSYNEQFF
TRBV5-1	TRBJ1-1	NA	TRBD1	TGCGCCAGCAGCGGACAGGGAGGGTCCACTGAAGCTTTCTTT	CASSGQGGSTEAFF
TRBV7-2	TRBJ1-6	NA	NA	TGTGCCAGCAGCCGGGTCGGCGGTAATAATTCACCCCTCCACTTT	CASSRVGGNNSPLHF
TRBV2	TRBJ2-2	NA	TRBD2	TGTGCCAGCAGTGTTATGGCGGGGGGGAGGACCGGGGAGCTGTTTTTT	CASSVMAGGRTGELFF
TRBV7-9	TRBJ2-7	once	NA	TGTGCCAGCAGCTTAGCGGGGGGGCCTTACGAGCAGTACTTC	CASSLAGGPYEQYF
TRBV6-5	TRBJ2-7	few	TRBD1	TGTGCCAGCGGCTCAGGGGGCCTCAACTCCTACGAGCAGTACTTC	CASGSGGLNSYEQYF
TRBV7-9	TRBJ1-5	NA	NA	TGTGCCAGCAGCCTTGGCGCTAGGAATCAGCCCCAGCATTTT	CASSLGARNQPQHF
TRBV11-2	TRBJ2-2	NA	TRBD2	TGTGCCAGCAGCTTAGAAGGGACTAGCGGGGCCGGGGAGCTGTTTTTT	CASSLEGTSGAGELFF
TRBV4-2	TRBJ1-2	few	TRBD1	TGTGCCAGCAGCCAAGATGGGGGGGCAGGGGGCGTTTCTGGCTACACCTTC	CASSQDGGAGGVSGYTF
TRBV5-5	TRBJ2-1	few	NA	TGTGCCAGCAGCTTCGGGGTTGGCAATGAGCAGTTCTTC	CASSFGVGNEQFF
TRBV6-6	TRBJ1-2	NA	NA	TGTGCCAGCAGTCATGGAGCGGGCAGGGAACGCTACACCTTC	CASSHGAGRERYTF
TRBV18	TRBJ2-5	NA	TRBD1	TGTGCCAGCTCACCGGGACAGGGGGGACGAGAGACCCAGTACTTC	CASSPGQGGRETQYF
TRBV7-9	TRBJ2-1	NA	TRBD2	TGTGCCAGCAGCTTTCTTCCTAGCGGGCCCTACAATGAGCAGTTCTTC	CASSFLPSGPYNEQFF
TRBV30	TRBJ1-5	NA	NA	TGTGCCTCCTCTCTGCCCCAGCATTTT	CASSLPQHF
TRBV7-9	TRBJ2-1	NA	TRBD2	TGTGCCAGTAGCTCGGGGGGGCTAGTGGAGCAGTTCTTC	CASSSGGLVEQFF
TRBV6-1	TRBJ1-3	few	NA	TGTGCCAGCAAGGACAGTGCTGGAAACACCATATATTTT	CASKDSAGNTIYF
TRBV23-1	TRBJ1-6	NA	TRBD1	TGCGCCAGCAGTCAATCCCCATCCCGGGACAGGGGTATCATGAATTCACCCCTCCACTTT	CASSQSPSRDRGIMNSPLHF
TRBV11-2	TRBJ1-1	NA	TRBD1	TGTGCCAGCAGCTCAAACAGGGGGATGAACACTGAAGCTTTCTTT	CASSSNRGMNTEAFF
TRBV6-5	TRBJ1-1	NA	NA	TGTGCCAGCAGTTACTCGGCCCAGGCTTTGGCTTTCTTT	CASSYSAQALAFF
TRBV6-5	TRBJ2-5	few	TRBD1	TGTGCCAGCAGCCATACAGGGGTCCAAGAGACCCAGTACTTC	CASSHTGVQETQYF
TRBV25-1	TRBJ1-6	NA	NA	TGTGCCAGCAGTCAGACAGGCCTCTACTATAATTCACCCCTCCACTTT	CASSQTGLYYNSPLHF
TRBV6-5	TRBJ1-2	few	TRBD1	TGTGCCAGCAGTTACCGGGGGGACAGGGGGAGCGGCTACACCTTC	CASSYRGDRGSGYTF
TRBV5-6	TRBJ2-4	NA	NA	TGTGCCAGCAGTGACTTAGCCAAAAACATTCAGTACTTC	CASSDLAKNIQYF
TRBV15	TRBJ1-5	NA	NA	TGTGCCACCAGCAGAGTTTCTCCCGGTCAGCCCCAGCATTTT	CATSRVSPGQPQHF
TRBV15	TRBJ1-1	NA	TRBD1	TGTGCCACCAGCGGACAACAGGGGGGAACTGAAGCTTTCTTT	CATSGQQGGTEAFF
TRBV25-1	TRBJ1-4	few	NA	TGTGCCAGCAGTGAATTTACGGTGAGGCATGAAAAACTGTTTTTT	CASSEFTVRHEKLFF
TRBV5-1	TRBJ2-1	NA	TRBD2	TGCGCCAGCAGCTTCTCCACCACTAGCGGGGGGCGGGGGGTGCAGTTCTTC	CASSFSTTSGGRGVQFF
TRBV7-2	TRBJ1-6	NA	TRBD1	TGTGCCAGCAGCCGAGGGGGCCGTTCGGCTTCACCCCTCCACTTT	CASSRGGRSASPLHF
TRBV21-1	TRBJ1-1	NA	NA	TGTGCCAGCAGAACAGGGGCAGACACTGAAGCTTTCTTT	CASRTGADTEAFF
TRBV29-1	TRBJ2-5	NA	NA	TGCAGCGTTGAACACAGGGACCAAGAGACCCAGTACTTC	CSVEHRDQETQYF
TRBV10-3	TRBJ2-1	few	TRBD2	TGTGCCATCAGTGCAGGACTAGCGAACAATGAGCAGTTCTTC	CAISAGLANNEQFF
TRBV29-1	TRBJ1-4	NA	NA	TGCAGCGTTATAACAGGGTTTGCAACTAATGAAAAACTGTTTTTT	CSVITGFATNEKLFF
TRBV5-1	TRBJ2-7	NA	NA	TGCGCCAGCAGCTTGACAGCCTCCTACGAGCAGTACTTC	CASSLTASYEQYF
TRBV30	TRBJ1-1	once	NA	TGTGCCTGGAGGGGACTCGACAGCTCCACGAACACTGAAGCTTTCTTT	CAWRGLDSSTNTEAFF
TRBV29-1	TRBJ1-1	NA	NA	TGCAGCGTAGCGGGGGGTCAGAACACTGAAGCTTTCTTT	CSVAGGQNTEAFF
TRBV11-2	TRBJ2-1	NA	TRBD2	TGTGCCAGCAGCTTAGATCGGGGGGCCTACAATGAGCAGTTCTTC	CASSLDRGAYNEQFF
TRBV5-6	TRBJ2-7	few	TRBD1	TGTGCCAGCAGCGGAGCAGGGGGAAAGCAGTACTTC	CASSGAGGKQYF
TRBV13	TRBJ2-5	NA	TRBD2	TGTGCCAGCAGCGCCGGACTAGCGGGGCAAGAGACCCAGTACTTC	CASSAGLAGQETQYF
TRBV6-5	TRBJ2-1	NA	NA	TGTGCCAGCTGTTCGAGCTCCTACAATGAGCAGTTCTTC	CASCSSSYNEQFF